These T cell receptor beta chains were read from a single sample in a study of T cells in Graves' hyperthyroidism and ophthalmopathy. TCRdb called the multiplex PCR reads again in MiXCR, with one record for every CDR3 protein. The repertoire holds around 760,000 distinct CDR3 sequences, just over 35% seen once, with around 29% in the top ten. Input material: blood. The origin of the receptors is a woman between 35 and 50 years old with Graves' hyperthyroidism. Both conserved end residues are part of each CDR3. The D gene is left open where the match is weak. For some rows the clone size is stated as once, few or many, or as a class when expanded; others skip it.

size	V	J	D	DNA	CDR3
many	TRBV5-5	TRBJ2-6	TRBD1	TGTGCCAGCAGCTGGACAGGGGCTGGGGCCAACGTCCTGACTTTC	CASSWTGAGANVLTF
few	TRBV12-3/TRBV12-4	TRBJ2-2	TRBD2	TGTGCCAGCAGTTTAGCGCTAGCGGGAGGCGGGGAGCTGTTTTTT	CASSLALAGGGELFF
many	TRBV20-1	TRBJ1-1	NA	TGCAGTGCTAGAGGAGGGAAGAACACTGAAGCTTTCTTT	CSARGGKNTEAFF
NA	TRBV12-3/TRBV12-4	TRBJ1-1	NA	TGTGCCAGTGCCATGGCAGTTAGCACTGAAGCTTTCTTT	CASAMAVSTEAFF
few	TRBV7-2	TRBJ1-2	NA	TGTGCCAGCAGCACCGAGGGGGGGTATGGCTACACCTTC	CASSTEGGYGYTF
NA	TRBV2	TRBJ2-1	NA	TGTGCCAGCAGACCCAACCTGGGGGGCCGAGAGCAGTTCTTC	CASRPNLGGREQFF
many	TRBV20-1	TRBJ2-5	NA	TGCAGTGCTAGGACCTGGGGAGCGGTCGGGGGAGAGACCCAGTACTTC	CSARTWGAVGGETQYF
many	TRBV19	TRBJ2-7	NA	TGTGCCAGTAGTATCGGGTCGGCAGAATCCTACGAGCAGTACTTC	CASSIGSAESYEQYF
NA	TRBV2	TRBJ2-2	NA	TGTGCCAGCAGTAAAACCGGGGTCGGTGGGAACACCGGGGAGCTGTTTTTT	CASSKTGVGGNTGELFF
many	TRBV5-1	TRBJ2-7	NA	TGCGCCAGCAGCTTGCGGCCTATCACCGAGCAGTACTTC	CASSLRPITEQYF
NA	TRBV7-2	TRBJ1-1	NA	TGTGCCAGCAGCTTAGATCAAAGCTATTCTTTAAACACTGAAGCTTTCTTT	CASSLDQSYSLNTEAFF